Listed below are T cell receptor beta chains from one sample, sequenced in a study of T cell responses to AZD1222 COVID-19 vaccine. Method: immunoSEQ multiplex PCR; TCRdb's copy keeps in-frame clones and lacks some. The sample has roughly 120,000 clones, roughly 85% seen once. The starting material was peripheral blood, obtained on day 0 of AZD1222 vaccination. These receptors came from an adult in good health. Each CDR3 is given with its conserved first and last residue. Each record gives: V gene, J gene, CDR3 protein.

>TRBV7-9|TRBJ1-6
CASSFGQGFYNSPLHF
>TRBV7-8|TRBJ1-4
CASSLLQGGVGEKLFF
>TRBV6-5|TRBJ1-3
CASSSPGITSGNTIYF
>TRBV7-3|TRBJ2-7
CASSLRLGGGRAYEQYF
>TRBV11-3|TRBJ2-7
CASSLGTSGYYEQYF
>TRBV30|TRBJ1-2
CAWSEFVWAGAYGYTF
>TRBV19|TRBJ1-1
CASRDLSWSTEAFF
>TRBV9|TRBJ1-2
CASRGERWDYTF
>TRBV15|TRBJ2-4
CATSKGGTGGTNLPCF
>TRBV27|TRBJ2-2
CASREGRTGELFF
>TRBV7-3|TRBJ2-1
CASSFLAGGLNEQFF
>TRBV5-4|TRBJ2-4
CASSLSHRPIQYF
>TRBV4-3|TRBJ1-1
CASSQDKRGDTEAFF
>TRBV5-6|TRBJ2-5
CASTSLGGMEETQYF
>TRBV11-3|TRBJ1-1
CASGLGVPAEAFF
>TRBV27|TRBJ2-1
CASRLSYRVQDYNEQFF
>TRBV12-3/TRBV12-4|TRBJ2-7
CASSRQGYEQYF
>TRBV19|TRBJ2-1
CASSIVSEGWKFF
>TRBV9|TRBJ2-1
CASSGRTHLNEQFF
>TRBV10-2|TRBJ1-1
CASSDGGLAMTNTEAFF
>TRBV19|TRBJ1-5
CASSMRSWEQPQHF
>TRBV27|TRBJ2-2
CASSFLGYTGELFF
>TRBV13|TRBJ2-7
CASSPWTGVEQYF
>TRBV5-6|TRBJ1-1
CASSSTYSRGRNTEAFF
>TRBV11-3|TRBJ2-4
CASTSGGAKNIQYF
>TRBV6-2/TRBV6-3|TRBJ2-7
CASSYGTYEQYF
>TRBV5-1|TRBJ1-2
CASSPGGPGGYTF
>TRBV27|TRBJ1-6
CASSFGTGYNSPLHF
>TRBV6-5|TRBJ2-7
CASNTGGNSYEQYF
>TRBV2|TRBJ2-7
CASSEEGGIDEQYF
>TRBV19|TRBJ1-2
CASSARDRGTSNYGYTF
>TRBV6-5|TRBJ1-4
CASSYSALGEKLFF
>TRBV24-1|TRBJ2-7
CATSARSPPPYEQYF
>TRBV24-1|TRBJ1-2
CATSQGSYGYTF